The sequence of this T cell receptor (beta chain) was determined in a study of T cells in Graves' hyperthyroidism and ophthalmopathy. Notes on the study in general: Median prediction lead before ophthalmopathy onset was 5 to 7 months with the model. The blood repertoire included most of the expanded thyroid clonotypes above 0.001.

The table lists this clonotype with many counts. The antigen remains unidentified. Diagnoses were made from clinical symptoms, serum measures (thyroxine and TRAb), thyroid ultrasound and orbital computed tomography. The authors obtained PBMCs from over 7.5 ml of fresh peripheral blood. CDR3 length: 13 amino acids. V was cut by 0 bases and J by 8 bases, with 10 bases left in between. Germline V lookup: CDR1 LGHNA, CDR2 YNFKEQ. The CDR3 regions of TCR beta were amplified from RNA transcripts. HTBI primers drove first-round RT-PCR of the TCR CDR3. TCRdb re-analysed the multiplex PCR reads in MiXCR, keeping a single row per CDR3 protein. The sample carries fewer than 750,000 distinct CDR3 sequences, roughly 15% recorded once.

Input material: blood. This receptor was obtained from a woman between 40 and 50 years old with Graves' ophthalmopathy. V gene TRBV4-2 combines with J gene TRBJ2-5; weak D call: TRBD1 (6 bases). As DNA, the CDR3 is TGTGCCAGCAGCCAAGAGTTGGGGGCAACCCAGTACTTC. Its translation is CASSQELGATQYF.